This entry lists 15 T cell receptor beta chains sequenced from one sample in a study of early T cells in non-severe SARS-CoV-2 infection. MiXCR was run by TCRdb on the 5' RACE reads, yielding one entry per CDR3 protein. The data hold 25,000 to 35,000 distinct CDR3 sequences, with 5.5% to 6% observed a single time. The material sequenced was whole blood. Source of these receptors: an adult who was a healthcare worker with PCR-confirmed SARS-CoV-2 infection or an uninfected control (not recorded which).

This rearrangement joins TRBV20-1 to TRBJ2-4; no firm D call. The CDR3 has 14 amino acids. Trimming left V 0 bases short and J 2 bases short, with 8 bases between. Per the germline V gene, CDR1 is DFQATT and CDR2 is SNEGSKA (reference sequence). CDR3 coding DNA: TGCAGTGCTAGAGAATGGAGTCCCAAAAACATTCAGTACTTC. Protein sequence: CSAREWSPKNIQYF.

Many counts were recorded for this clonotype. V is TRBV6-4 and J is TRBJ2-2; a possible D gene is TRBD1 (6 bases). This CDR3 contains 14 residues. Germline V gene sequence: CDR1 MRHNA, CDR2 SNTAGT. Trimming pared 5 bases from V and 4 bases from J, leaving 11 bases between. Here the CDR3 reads CASSPGTTTGELFF. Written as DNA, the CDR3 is TGTGCCAGCAGTCCCGGGACAACCACCGGGGAGCTGTTTTTT.

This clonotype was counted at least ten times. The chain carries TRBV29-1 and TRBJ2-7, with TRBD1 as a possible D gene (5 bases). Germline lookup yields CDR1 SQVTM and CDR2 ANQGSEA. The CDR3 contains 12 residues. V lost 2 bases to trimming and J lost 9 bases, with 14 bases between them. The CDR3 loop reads CSVEKGQLGQYF. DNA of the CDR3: TGCAGCGTTGAAAAGGGGCAGTTGGGGCAGTACTTC.

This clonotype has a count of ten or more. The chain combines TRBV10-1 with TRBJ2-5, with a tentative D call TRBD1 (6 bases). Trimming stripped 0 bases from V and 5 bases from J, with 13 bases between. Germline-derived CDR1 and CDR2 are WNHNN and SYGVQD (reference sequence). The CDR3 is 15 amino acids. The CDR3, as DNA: TGCGCCAGCAGTGAGTCTTTCAGGGGCCAGGAGACCCAGTACTTC. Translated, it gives CASSESFRGQETQYF.

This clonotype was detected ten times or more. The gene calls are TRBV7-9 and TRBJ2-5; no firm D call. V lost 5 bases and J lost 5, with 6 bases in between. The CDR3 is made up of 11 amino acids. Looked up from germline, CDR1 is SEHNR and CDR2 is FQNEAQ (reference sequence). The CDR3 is CASSPIETQYF. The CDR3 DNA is TGTGCCAGCAGCCCGATTGAGACCCAGTACTTC.

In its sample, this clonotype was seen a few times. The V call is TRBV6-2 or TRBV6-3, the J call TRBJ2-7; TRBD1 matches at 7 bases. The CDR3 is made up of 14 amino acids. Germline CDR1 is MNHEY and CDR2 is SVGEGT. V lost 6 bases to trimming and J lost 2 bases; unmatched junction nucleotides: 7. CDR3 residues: CASSRRTGAYEQYF. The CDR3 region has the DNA TGTGCCAGCAGCCGGAGGACAGGAGCCTACGAGCAGTACTTC.

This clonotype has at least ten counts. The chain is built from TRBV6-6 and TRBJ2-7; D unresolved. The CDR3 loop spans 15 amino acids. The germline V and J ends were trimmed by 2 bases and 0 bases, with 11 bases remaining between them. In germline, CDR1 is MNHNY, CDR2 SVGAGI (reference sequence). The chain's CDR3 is CASSYEEASSYEQYF. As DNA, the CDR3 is TGTGCCAGCAGTTACGAGGAAGCCAGCTCCTACGAGCAGTACTTC.

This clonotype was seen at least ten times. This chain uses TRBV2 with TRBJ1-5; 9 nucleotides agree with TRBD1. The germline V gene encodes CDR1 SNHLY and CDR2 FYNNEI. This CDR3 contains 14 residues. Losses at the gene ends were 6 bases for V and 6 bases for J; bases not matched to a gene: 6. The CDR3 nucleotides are TGTGCCAGCAGGGAGGACAGGGGTAGTCAGCCCCAGCATTTT. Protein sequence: CASREDRGSQPQHF.

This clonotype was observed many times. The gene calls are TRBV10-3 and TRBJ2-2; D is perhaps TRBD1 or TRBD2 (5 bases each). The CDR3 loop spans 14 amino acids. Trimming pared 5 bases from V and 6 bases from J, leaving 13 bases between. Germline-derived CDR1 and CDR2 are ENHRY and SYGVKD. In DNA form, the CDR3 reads TGTGCCATCAGTTGGGCCAGGGACGCCGGGGAGCTGTTTTTT. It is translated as CAISWARDAGELFF.

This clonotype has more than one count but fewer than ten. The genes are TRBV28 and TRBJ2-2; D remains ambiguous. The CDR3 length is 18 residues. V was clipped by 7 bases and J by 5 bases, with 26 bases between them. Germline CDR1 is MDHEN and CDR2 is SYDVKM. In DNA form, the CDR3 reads TGTGCCAGCATCCCTCTGCGGCAGACCCTGCGACGAACCGGGGAGCTGTTTTTT. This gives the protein CASIPLRQTLRRTGELFF.

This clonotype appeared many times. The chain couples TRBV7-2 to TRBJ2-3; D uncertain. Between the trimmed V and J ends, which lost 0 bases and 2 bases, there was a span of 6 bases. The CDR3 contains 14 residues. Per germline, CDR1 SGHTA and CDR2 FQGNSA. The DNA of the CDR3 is TGTGCCAGCAGCTTAGCTGCTAACACAGATACGCAGTATTTT. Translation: CASSLAANTDTQYF.

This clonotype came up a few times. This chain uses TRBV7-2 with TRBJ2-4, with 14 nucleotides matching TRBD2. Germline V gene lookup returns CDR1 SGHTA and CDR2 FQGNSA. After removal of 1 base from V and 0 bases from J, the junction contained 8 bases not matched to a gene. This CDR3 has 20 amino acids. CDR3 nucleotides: TGTGCCAGCAGCTTAGTCCCGGGACTAGCGGGGGATCAAGCCAAAAACATTCAGTACTTC. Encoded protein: CASSLVPGLAGDQAKNIQYF.

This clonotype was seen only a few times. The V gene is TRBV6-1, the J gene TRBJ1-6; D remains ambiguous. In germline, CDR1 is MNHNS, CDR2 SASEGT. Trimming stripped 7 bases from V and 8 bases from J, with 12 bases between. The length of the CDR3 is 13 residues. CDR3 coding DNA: TGTGCCAGCAAGGTGGAGGCCGATTCACCCCTCCACTTT. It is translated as CASKVEADSPLHF.

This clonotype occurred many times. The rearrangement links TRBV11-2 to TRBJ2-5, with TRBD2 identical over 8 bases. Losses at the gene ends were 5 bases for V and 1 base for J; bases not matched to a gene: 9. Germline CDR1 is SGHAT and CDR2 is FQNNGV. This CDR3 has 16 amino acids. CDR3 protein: CASSRLEAGGQETQYF. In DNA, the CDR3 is TGTGCCAGCAGCCGTTTGGAGGCGGGGGGCCAAGAGACCCAGTACTTC. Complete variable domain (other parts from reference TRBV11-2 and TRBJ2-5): EAGVAQSPRYKIIEKRQSVAFWCNPISGHATLYWYQQILGQGPKLLIQFQNNGVVDDSQLPKDRFSAERLKGVDSTLKIQPAKLEDSAVYLCASSRLEAGGQETQYFGPGTRLLVL.

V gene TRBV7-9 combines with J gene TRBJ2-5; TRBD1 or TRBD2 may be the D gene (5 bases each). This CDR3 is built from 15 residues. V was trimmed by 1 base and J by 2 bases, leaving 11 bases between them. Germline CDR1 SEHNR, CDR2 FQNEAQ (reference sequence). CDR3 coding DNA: TGTGCCAGCAGCTTAGATCTGGGGGAGCAAGAGACCCAGTACTTC. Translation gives CASSLDLGEQETQYF. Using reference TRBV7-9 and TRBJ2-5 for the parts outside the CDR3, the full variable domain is DTGVSQNPRHKITKRGQNVTFRCDPISEHNRLYWYRQTLGQGPEFLTYFQNEAQLEKSRLLSDRFSAERPKGSFSTLEIQRTEQGDSAMYLCASSLDLGEQETQYFGPGTRLLVL.